The following is a T cell receptor (beta chain) sequence with its context. This specimen comes from a study of blood T cell repertoires in COVID-19. The CDR3 loop spans 18 amino acids. Trimming cost V 0 bases and J 2 bases; bases outside gene matches: 8. Germline V gene lookup returns CDR1 SGDLS and CDR2 YYNGEE. Measured with immunoSEQ multiplex PCR; TCRdb has only the in-frame clones, and not every one. The top ten hold about 20% of the sample, which has roughly 70,000 clones, 75% to 85% seen once. The genes are TRBV9 and TRBJ2-6; the match to TRBD1 covers 7 bases. The clonotype originates from a man between 65 and 80 years old who had recovered from COVID-19. Material: peripheral blood. The CDR3 DNA reads as TGTGCCAGCAGCGTAGCTGGTACAGGGGCAGCTGGGGCCAACGTCCTGACTTTC. It is translated as CASSVAGTGAAGANVLTF.